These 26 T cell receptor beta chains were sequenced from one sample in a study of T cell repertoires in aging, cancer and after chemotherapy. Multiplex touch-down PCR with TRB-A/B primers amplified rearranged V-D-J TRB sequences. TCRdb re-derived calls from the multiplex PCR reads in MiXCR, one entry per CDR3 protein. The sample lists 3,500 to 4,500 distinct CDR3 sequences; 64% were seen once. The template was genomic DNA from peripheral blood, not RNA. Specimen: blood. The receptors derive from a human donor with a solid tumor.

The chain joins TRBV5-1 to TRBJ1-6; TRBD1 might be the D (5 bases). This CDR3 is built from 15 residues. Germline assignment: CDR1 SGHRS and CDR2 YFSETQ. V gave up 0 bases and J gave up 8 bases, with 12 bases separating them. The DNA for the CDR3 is TGCGCCAGCAGCTTGGAGGGACCGGATTATTCACCCCTCCACTTT. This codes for CASSLEGPDYSPLHF.

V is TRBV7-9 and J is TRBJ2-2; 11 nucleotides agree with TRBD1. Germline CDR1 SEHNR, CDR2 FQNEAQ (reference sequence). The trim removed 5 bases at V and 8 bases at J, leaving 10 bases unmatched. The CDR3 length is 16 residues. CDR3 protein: CASSPTGTGGSGELFF. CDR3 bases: TGTGCCAGCAGCCCGACCGGGACAGGGGGGTCGGGGGAGCTGTTTTTT.

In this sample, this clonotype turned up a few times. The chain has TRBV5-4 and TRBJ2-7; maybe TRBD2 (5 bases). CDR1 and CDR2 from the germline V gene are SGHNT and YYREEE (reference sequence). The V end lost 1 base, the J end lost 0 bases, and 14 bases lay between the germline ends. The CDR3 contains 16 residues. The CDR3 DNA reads TGTGCCAGCAGCTTGCCCCCCCCTAGCAACTCCTACGAGCAGTACTTC. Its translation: CASSLPPPSNSYEQYF.

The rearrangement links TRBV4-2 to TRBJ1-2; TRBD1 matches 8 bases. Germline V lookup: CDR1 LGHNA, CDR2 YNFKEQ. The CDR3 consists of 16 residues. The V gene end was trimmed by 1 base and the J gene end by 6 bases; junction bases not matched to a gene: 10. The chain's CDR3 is CASSQVGTGRIHGYTF. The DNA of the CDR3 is TGTGCCAGCAGCCAAGTCGGGACAGGAAGGATCCATGGCTACACCTTC.

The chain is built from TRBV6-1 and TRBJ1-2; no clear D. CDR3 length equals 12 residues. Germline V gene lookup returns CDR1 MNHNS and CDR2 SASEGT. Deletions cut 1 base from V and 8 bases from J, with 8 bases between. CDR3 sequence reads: CASSEGEWGYTF. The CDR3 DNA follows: TGTGCCAGCAGTGAAGGGGAGTGGGGCTACACCTTC.

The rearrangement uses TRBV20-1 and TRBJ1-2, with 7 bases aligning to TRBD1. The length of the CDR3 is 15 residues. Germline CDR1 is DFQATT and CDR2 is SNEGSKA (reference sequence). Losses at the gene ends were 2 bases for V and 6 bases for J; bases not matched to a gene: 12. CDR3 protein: CSARKPGGVRNGYTF. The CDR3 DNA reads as TGCAGTGCTAGAAAGCCAGGGGGTGTACGGAATGGCTACACCTTC.

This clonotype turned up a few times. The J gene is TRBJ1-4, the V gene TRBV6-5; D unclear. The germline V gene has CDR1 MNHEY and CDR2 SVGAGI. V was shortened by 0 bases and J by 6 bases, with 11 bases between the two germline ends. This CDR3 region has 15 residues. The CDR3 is CASSYSGRSDEKLFF. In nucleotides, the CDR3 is TGTGCCAGCAGTTACTCGGGTCGGTCGGATGAAAAACTGTTTTTT.

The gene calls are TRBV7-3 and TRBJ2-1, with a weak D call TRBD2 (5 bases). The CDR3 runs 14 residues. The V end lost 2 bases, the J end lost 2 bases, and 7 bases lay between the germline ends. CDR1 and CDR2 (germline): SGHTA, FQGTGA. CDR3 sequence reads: CASSLGGTYNEQFF. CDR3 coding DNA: TGTGCCAGCAGCTTAGGAGGAACCTACAATGAGCAGTTCTTC.

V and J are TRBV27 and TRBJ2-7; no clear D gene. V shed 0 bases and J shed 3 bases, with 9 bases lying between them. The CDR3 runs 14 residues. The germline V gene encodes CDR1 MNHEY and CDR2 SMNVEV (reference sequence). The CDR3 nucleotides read TGTGCCAGCAGTTTATCGAACCCAGGCTACGAGCAGTACTTC. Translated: CASSLSNPGYEQYF.

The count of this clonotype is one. DNA for the CDR3: TGTGCCATCGCGGGACAGGTGAACACTGAAGCTTTCTTT. This encodes CAIAGQVNTEAFF. The chain couples TRBV10-3 to TRBJ1-1; 8 nucleotides agree with TRBD1. This CDR3 contains 13 residues. Looked up from germline, CDR1 is ENHRY and CDR2 is SYGVKD. The trim removed 8 bases at V and 0 bases at J, leaving 2 bases unmatched.

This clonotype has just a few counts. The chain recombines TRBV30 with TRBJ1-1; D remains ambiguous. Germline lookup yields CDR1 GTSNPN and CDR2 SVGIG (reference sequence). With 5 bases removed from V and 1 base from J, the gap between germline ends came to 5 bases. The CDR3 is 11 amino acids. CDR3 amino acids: CAWGKNTEAFF. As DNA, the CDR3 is TGTGCCTGGGGGAAGAACACTGAAGCTTTCTTT.

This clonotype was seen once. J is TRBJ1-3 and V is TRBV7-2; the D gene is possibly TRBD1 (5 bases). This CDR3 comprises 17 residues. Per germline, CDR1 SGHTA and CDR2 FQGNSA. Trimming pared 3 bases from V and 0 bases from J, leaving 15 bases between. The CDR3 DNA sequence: TGTGCCAGCAGCTTGGGGCGCGGGGACCTCTCTGGAAACACCATATATTTT. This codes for CASSLGRGDLSGNTIYF.

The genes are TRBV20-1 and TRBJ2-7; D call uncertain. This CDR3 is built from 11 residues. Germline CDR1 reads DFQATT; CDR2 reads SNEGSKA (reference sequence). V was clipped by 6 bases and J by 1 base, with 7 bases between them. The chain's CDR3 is CSAPVSYEQYF. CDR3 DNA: TGCAGTGCGCCAGTTTCCTACGAGCAGTACTTC.

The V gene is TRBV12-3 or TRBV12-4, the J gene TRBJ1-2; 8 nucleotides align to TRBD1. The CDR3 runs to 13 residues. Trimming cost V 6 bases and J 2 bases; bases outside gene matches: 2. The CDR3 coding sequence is TGTGCCAGCAGGAGGACAGGGAACTATGGCTACACCTTC. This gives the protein CASRRTGNYGYTF.

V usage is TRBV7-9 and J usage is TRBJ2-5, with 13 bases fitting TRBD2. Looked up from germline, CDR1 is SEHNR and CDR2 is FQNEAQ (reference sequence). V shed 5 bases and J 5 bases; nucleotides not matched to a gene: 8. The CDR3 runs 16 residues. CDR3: CASSTTSGRVRETQYF. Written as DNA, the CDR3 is TGTGCCAGCAGCACCACTAGCGGGAGGGTCAGGGAGACCCAGTACTTC.

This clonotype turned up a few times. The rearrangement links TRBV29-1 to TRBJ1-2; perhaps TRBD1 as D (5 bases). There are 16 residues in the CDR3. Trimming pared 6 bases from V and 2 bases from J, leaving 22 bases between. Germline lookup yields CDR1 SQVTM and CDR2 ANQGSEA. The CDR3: CSVGVQGPGRNYGYTF. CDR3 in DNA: TGCAGCGTGGGGGTGCAGGGCCCCGGACGCAACTATGGCTACACCTTC.

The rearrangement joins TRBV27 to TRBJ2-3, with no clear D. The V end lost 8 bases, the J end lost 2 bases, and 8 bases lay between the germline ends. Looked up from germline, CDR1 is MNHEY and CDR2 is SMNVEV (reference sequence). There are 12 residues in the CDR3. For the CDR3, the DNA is TGTGCCAGCCACGCTAACACAGATACGCAGTATTTT. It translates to CASHANTDTQYF.

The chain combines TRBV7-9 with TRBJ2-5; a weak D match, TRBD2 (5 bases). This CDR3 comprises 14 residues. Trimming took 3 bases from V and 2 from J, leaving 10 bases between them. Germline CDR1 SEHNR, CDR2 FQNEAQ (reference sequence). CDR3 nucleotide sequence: TGTGCCAGCAGCTTGGACTGGCAACAAGAGACCCAGTACTTC. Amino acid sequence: CASSLDWQQETQYF.

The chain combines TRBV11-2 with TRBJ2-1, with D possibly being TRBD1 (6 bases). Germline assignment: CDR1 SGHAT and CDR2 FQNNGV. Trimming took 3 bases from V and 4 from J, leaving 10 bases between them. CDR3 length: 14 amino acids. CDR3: CASSFTGLYNEQFF. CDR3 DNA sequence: TGTGCCAGCAGCTTTACAGGGCTGTACAATGAGCAGTTCTTC.

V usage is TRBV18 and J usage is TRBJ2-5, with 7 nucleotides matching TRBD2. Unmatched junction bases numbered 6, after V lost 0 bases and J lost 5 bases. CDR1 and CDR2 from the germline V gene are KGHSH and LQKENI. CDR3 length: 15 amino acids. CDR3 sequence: CASSPPMGRGETQYF. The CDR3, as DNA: TGTGCCAGCTCACCACCGATGGGGAGGGGCGAGACCCAGTACTTC. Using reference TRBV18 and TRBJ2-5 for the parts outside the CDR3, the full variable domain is NAGVMQNPRHLVRRRGQEARLRCSPMKGHSHVYWYRQLPEEGLKFMVYLQKENIIDESGMPKERFSAEFPKEGPSILRIQQVVRGDSAAYFCASSPPMGRGETQYFGPGTRLLVL.

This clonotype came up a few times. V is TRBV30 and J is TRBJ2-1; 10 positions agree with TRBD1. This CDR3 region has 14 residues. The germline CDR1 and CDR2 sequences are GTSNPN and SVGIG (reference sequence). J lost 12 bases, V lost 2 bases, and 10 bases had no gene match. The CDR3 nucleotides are TGTGCCTGGAGTTTGGGACAGGGGCTACCTGGGCAGTTCTTC. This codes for CAWSLGQGLPGQFF. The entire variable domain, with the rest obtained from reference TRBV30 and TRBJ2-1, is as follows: SQTIHQWPATLVQPVGSPLSLECTVEGTSNPNLYWYRQAAGRGLQLLFYSVGIGQISSEVPQNLSASRPQDRQFILSSKKLLLSDSGFYLCAWSLGQGLPGQFFGPGTRLTVL.

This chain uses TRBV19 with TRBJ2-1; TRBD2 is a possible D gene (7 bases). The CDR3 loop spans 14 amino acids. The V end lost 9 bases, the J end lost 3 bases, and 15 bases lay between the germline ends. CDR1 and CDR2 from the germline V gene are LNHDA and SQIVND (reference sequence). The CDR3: CASSGGPLYNEQFF. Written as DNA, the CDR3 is TGTGCCAGCTCCGGGGGGCCGCTCTACAATGAGCAGTTCTTC.

CDR3 coding DNA: TGTGCCAGCAGCTTCTTCCAAACGAACACCGGGGAGCTGTTTTTT. Translating gives CASSFFQTNTGELFF. This chain connects TRBV7-3 to TRBJ2-2, with D unclear. CDR1 SGHTA and CDR2 FQGTGA come from the germline V gene. Trimming cost V 3 bases and J 0 bases, with 8 bases left between them. The CDR3 spans 15 residues.

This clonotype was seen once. The CDR3 reads CATSRGGIGTEAFF. Written as DNA, the CDR3 is TGTGCCACCAGCAGAGGAGGGATCGGCACTGAAGCTTTCTTT. V and J are TRBV15 and TRBJ1-1; D unclear. Germline values: CDR1 LNHNV, CDR2 YYDKDF (reference sequence). V was shortened by 1 base and J by 4 bases, with 10 bases between the two germline ends. The CDR3 contains 14 residues.

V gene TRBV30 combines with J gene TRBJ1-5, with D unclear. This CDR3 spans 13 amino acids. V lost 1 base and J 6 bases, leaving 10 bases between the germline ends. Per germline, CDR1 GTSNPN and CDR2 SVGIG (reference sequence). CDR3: CAWSAVGGQPQHF. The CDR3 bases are TGTGCCTGGAGTGCAGTTGGTGGTCAGCCCCAGCATTTT.

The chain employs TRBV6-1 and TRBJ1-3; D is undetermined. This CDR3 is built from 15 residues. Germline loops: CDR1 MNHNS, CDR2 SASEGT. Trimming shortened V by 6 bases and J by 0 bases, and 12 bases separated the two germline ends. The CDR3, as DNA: TGTGCCAGCAGCTTAGGGCTCTACTCTGGAAACACCATATATTTT. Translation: CASSLGLYSGNTIYF.